The 6 T cell receptor beta chains given below trace back to one sample, sequenced in a study of blood T cell repertoires in COVID-19. Data came from immunoSEQ multiplex PCR; TCRdb stores just in-frame clones and leaves some out. The data show 150,000 to 200,000 clones, less than 85% seen once. The sequencing sample was made of PBMCs or T cells enriched from blood (not recorded which). Source of these receptors: a woman aged 45-65 years who had recovered from COVID-19.

The J gene is TRBJ1-5, the V gene TRBV4-1; D is undetermined. Per the germline V gene, CDR1 is MGHRA and CDR2 is YSYEKL. V was trimmed by 3 bases and J by 5 bases, leaving 11 bases between them. The CDR3 totals 14 residues. CDR3 DNA sequence: TGCGCCAGCAGCCAGAACGGGAGGGATCAGCCCCAGCATTTT. Translated, it gives CASSQNGRDQPQHF.

The V and J genes are TRBV11-2 and TRBJ1-1; D ambiguous. Trimming removed 0 bases from V and 1 base from J, with 9 bases in between. The CDR3 runs to 15 residues. In germline, CDR1 is SGHAT, CDR2 FQNNGV. The CDR3 sequence: CASSLEIGRNTEAFF. In nucleotides, the CDR3 is TGTGCCAGCAGCTTAGAGATTGGCAGGAACACTGAAGCTTTCTTT. The full variable domain, in which reference TRBV11-2 and TRBJ1-1 provide the parts outside the CDR3, is EAGVAQSPRYKIIEKRQSVAFWCNPISGHATLYWYQQILGQGPKLLIQFQNNGVVDDSQLPKDRFSAERLKGVDSTLKIQPAKLEDSAVYLCASSLEIGRNTEAFFGQGTRLTVV.

V gene TRBV21-1 combines with J gene TRBJ1-2; the table names TRBD1, a call not compared with the DNA. TRBV21-1 is classified as a pseudogene. The CDR3 has 16 amino acids. This CDR3 reads CASSKAKGTVNYGYTF. In nucleotides, the CDR3 is TGTGCCAGCAGCAAAGCGAAGGGGACAGTCAACTATGGCTACACCTTC.

The chain joins TRBV5-4 to TRBJ2-3; 9 bases agree with TRBD2. Germline V lookup: CDR1 SGHNT, CDR2 YYREEE (reference sequence). This CDR3 spans 16 amino acids. J gave up 4 bases and V 5 bases, and 11 bases lay outside the gene matches. This CDR3 is CASRKQAGGGADTQYF. The CDR3 region has the DNA TGTGCCAGCAGGAAACAAGCGGGGGGTGGGGCAGATACGCAGTATTTT.

This clone occurred once. This chain connects TRBV5-5 to TRBJ2-1; 8 nucleotides align to TRBD1. Germline trimming cut 1 base from V and 6 bases from J; bases unmatched to any gene: 9. CDR3 size: 16 residues. Per germline, CDR1 SGHKS and CDR2 YYEKEE (reference sequence). CDR3 nucleotide sequence: TGTGCCAGCAGCTTGTTCCGGACAGGGCCCCTCAATGAGCAGTTCTTC. As protein: CASSLFRTGPLNEQFF. The variable domain in full, completed from reference TRBV5-5 and TRBJ2-1, reads DAGVTQSPTHLIKTRGQQVTLRCSPISGHKSVSWYQQVLGQGPQFIFQYYEKEERGRGNFPDRFSARQFPNYSSELNVNALLLGDSALYLCASSLFRTGPLNEQFFGPGTRLTVL.

DNA of the CDR3: TGTGCCAGCAGCTCTGATTTCGGGGGGCTCCTAGGAGGCTACACCTTC. Its translation is CASSSDFGGLLGGYTF. The rearrangement links TRBV5-6 to TRBJ1-2; maybe TRBD1 (6 bases). This CDR3 is built from 16 residues. Trimming removed 3 bases from V and 8 bases from J, with 23 bases in between. Germline V lookup: CDR1 SGHDT, CDR2 YYEEEE.